In its sample, the clone carrying this TCR beta chain was seen many times. Antigen unknown. The source of the sample is a study of T cells in Graves' hyperthyroidism and ophthalmopathy. Study-wide results and limits: The model anticipated ophthalmopathy a median approximately 6.7 months pre-onset. Among clonotypes expanded in thyroid above 0.001, most were also found in blood.

Patients between 18 and 65 years old had hyperthyroidism, newly diagnosed and lasting under 2 months. Between the trimmed V and J ends, which lost 1 base and 0 bases, there was a span of 10 bases. Germline values: CDR1 SGHTA, CDR2 FQGNSA. This CDR3 region has 15 residues. Amplification of TCR beta CDR3 regions was performed using RNA transcripts as template. HTBI primers were the set used in a first-round RT-PCR of the TCR CDR3. Via MiXCR, TCRdb re-called the multiplex PCR reads, giving one row per CDR3 protein. This sample has roughly 660,000 distinct CDR3 sequences; roughly 17% occur once, and the top ten carry about 16%.

The receptor's source is a man aged 45-65 years with Graves' hyperthyroidism. The chain recombines TRBV7-2 with TRBJ2-7; D unclear. The sample comprised blood. The CDR3 DNA is TGTGCCAGCAGCTTAGATAAAGTCTCCTCCTACGAGCAGTACTTC. Translated, it gives CASSLDKVSSYEQYF. Filled out from reference TRBV7-2 and TRBJ2-7, the complete variable domain reads GAGVSQSPSNKVTEKGKDVELRCDPISGHTALYWYRQSLGQGLEFLIYFQGNSAPDKSGLPSDRFSAERTGGSVSTLTIQRTQQEDSAVYLCASSLDKVSSYEQYFGPGTRLTVT.